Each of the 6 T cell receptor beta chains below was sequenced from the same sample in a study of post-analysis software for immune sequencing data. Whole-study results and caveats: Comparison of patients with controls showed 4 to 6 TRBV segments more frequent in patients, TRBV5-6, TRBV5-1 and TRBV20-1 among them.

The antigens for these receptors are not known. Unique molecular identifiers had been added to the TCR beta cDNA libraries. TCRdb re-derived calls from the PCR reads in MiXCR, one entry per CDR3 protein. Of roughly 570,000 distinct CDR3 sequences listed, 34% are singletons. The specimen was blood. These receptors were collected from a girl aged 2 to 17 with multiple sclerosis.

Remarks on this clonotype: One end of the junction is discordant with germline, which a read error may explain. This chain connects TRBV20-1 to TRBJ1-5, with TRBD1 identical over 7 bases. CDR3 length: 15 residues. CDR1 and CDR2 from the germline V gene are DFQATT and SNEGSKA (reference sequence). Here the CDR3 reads CSARDDRAVNRPQHF. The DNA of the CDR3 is TGCAGTGCTAGAGATGACAGGGCTGTTAATCGGCCCCAGCATTTT.

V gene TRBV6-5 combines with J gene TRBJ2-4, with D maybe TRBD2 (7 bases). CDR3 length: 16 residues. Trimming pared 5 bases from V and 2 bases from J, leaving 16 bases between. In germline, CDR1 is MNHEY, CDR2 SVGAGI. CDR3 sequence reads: CASSRGARGTKNIQYF. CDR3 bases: TGTGCCAGCAGTCGGGGGGCGCGGGGAACCAAAAACATTCAGTACTTC.

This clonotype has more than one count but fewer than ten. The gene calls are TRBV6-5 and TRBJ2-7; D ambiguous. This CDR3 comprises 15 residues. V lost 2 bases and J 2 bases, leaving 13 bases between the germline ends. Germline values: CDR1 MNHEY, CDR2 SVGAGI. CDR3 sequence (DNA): TGTGCCAGCAGTTACGCGATGTGGGGAACCTACGAGCAGTACTTC. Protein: CASSYAMWGTYEQYF.

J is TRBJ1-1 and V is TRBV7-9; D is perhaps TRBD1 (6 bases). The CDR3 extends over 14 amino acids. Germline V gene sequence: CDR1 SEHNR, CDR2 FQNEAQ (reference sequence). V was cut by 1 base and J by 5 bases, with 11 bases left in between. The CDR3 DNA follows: TGTGCCAGCAGCTTAGACAGGGTTTGGACTGAAGCTTTCTTT. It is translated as CASSLDRVWTEAFF.

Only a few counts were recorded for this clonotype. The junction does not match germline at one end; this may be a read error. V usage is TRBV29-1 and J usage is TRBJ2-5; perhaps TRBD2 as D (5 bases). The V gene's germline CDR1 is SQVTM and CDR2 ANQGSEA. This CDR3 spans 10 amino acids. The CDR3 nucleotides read TGCGGCGTTGGCGGGGAGACCCAGTACTTC. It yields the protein CGVGGETQYF. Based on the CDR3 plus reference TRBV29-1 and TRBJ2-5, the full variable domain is SAVISQKPSRDICQRGTSLTIQCQVDSQVTMMFWYRQQPGQSLTLIATANQGSEATYESGFVIDKFPISRPNLTFSTLTVSNMSPEDSSIYLCGVGGETQYFGPGTRLLVL.

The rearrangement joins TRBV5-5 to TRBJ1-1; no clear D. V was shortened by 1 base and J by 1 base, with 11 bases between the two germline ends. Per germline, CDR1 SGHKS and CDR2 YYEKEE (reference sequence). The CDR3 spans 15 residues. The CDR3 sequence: CASSLKSGGNTEAFF. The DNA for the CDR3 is TGTGCCAGCAGCTTGAAGTCTGGCGGGAACACTGAAGCTTTCTTT.